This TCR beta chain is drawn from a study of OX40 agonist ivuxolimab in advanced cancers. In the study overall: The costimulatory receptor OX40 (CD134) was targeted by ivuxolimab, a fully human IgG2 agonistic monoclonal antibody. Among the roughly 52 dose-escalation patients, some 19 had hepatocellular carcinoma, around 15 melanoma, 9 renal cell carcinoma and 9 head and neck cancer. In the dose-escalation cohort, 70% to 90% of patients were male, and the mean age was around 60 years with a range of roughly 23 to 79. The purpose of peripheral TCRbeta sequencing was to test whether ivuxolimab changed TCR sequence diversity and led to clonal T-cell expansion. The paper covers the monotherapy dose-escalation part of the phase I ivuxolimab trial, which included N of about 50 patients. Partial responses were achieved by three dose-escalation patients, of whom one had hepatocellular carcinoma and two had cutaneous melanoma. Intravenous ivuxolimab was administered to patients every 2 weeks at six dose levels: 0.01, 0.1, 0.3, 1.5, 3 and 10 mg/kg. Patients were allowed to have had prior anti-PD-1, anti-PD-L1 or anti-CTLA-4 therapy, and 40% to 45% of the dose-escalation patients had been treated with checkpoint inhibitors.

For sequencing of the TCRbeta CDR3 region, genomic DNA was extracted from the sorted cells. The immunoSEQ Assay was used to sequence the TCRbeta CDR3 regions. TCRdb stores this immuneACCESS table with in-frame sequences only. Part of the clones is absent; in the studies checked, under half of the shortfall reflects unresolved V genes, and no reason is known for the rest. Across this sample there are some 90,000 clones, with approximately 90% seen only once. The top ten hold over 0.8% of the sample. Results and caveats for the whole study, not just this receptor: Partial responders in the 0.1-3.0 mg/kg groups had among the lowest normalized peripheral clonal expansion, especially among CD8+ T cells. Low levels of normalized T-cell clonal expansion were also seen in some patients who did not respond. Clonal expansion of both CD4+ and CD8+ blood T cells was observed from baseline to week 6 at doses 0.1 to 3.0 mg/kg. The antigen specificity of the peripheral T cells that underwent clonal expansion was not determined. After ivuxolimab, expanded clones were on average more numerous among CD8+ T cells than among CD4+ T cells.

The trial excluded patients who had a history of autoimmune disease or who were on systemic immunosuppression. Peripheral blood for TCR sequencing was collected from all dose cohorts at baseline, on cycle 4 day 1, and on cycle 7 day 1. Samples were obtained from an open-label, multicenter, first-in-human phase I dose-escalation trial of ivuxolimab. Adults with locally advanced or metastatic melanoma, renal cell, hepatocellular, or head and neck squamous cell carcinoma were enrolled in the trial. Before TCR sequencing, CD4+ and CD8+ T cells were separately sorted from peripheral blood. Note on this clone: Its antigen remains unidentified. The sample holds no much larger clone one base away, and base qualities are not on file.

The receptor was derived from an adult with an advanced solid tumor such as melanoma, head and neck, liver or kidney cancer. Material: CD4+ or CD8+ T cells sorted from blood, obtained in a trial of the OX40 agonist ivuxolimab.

The CDR3 protein: CASSLGLAGGSNEQFF. The nucleotide sequence is TGTGCCAGCTCACTTGGACTAGCGGGAGGCTCCAATGAGCAGTTCTTC. This receptor chain uses TRBV18 and TRBJ2-1; the junction holds 14 bases that match TRBD2. V loses 4 bases at its end and J loses 6 bases; junction bases beyond the gene matches: 5. CDR1 is given as KGHSH and CDR2 as LQKENI, both from the germline V gene. The CDR3 goes from the cysteine to the phenylalanine over 16 residues. CDR3 DNA is the only sequence kept; it has 48 bases, read in frame from the first base.